The rows below give T cell receptor beta chains drawn from one sample of a study of cytomegalovirus exposure and HLA in healthy donors. Produced via immunoSEQ multiplex PCR; TCRdb's table is partial and in-frame only. The data hold over 150,000 clones, with roughly 79% observed a single time. Sequenced sample: PBMCs. The receptor source for this set is a woman in her 50s in good health and CMV-seropositive. Each CDR3 is given with its conserved first and last residue. Each record gives: J gene, clone size, D gene, V gene, CDR3 protein, CDR3 DNA. A D gene is named only where the DNA matches it firmly. Part of the rows lack a size; the others show once, few, many or a class for expanded clones.

J: TRBJ2-3
size: -
D: TRBD2
V: TRBV5-4
CDR3: CASSLKGLGSLGTDTQYF
DNA: TGTGCCAGCAGCTTGAAGGGACTAGGGTCGCTCGGCACAGATACGCAGTATTTT

J: TRBJ2-7
size: -
D: TRBD2
V: TRBV10-3
CDR3: CAIRGTSGVLLNEQYF
DNA: TGTGCCATCAGAGGGACTAGCGGGGTTCTACTAAATGAGCAGTACTTC

J: TRBJ1-5
size: -
D: -
V: TRBV28
CDR3: CASSLLAGGRGFNQPQHF
DNA: TGTGCCAGCAGTTTATTGGCGGGGGGGAGGGGATTCAATCAGCCCCAGCATTTT

J: TRBJ1-1
size: -
D: -
V: TRBV6-5
CDR3: CASSLDRNTEAFF
DNA: TGTGCCAGCAGTTTGGACAGGAACACTGAAGCTTTCTTT

J: TRBJ2-2
size: few
D: -
V: TRBV28
CDR3: CASSSPAGQRGTNTGELFF
DNA: TGTGCCAGCAGTTCACCTGCGGGACAGAGAGGGACGAACACCGGGGAGCTGTTTTTT

J: TRBJ1-3
size: -
D: TRBD1
V: TRBV30
CDR3: CAWSQGVDTIYF
DNA: TGTGCCTGGAGCCAGGGGGTAGACACCATATATTTT

J: TRBJ1-1
size: few
D: -
V: TRBV19
CDR3: CASSMDSGDMNTEAFF
DNA: TGTGCCAGTAGTATGGACAGTGGGGACATGAACACTGAAGCTTTCTTT

J: TRBJ2-7
size: -
D: TRBD1
V: TRBV5-1
CDR3: CASSFGGQGANEQYF
DNA: TGCGCCAGCAGCTTTGGGGGACAGGGGGCCAACGAGCAGTACTTC

J: TRBJ1-4
size: -
D: TRBD1
V: TRBV5-1
CDR3: CASSNPRDRLATNEKLFF
DNA: TGCGCCAGCAGCAACCCCCGGGACAGGCTTGCAACTAATGAAAAACTGTTTTTT

J: TRBJ2-3
size: -
D: -
V: TRBV9
CDR3: CASSVTSEGGTDTQYF
DNA: TGTGCCAGCAGCGTTACTAGCGAAGGGGGGACAGATACGCAGTATTTT

J: TRBJ2-3
size: -
D: TRBD2
V: TRBV19
CDR3: CASSQGSGRVADTQYF
DNA: TGTGCCAGTAGTCAGGGAAGCGGGAGGGTCGCAGATACGCAGTATTTT

J: TRBJ1-2
size: -
D: TRBD1
V: TRBV28
CDR3: CASSLTGDFNYGYTF
DNA: TGTGCCAGCAGTTTAACAGGGGACTTTAACTATGGCTACACCTTC

J: TRBJ1-4
size: -
D: -
V: TRBV30
CDR3: CAWSDGGGSEKLFF
DNA: TGTGCCTGGAGTGACGGGGGTGGGTCTGAAAAACTGTTTTTT

J: TRBJ2-1
size: once
D: TRBD2
V: TRBV9
CDR3: CASSVRGGRDEQFF
DNA: TGTGCCAGCAGCGTGCGCGGGGGGCGGGATGAGCAGTTCTTC

J: TRBJ2-7
size: few
D: TRBD1
V: TRBV7-2
CDR3: CASSPDRGHYYEQYF
DNA: TGTGCCAGCAGCCCAGACAGGGGCCATTACTACGAGCAGTACTTC

J: TRBJ1-5
size: -
D: -
V: TRBV28
CDR3: CASSRDTPSQHF
DNA: TGTGCCAGCAGCCGGGACACCCCATCCCAGCATTTT

J: TRBJ2-5
size: -
D: TRBD2
V: TRBV19
CDR3: CASSILAGFMETQYF
DNA: TGTGCCAGTAGTATACTAGCGGGCTTCATGGAGACCCAGTACTTC

J: TRBJ2-1
size: -
D: -
V: TRBV11-3
CDR3: CASTDSFSYNEQFF
DNA: TGTGCCAGTACAGACAGTTTCTCCTACAATGAGCAGTTCTTC

J: TRBJ2-7
size: -
D: TRBD1
V: TRBV10-3
CDR3: CAISGDLRGQLGHAEQYF
DNA: TGTGCCATCAGTGGGGACCTCCGGGGACAGCTAGGGCACGCCGAGCAGTACTTC

J: TRBJ1-2
size: -
D: -
V: TRBV28
CDR3: CASKEGPYGYTF
DNA: TGTGCCAGCAAGGAGGGACCCTATGGCTACACCTTC

J: TRBJ1-1
size: -
D: TRBD1
V: TRBV7-8
CDR3: CASSLGRGRVRGTEAFF
DNA: TGTGCCAGCAGCTTAGGTAGGGGGCGGGTTCGGGGCACTGAAGCTTTCTTT

J: TRBJ1-5
size: -
D: -
V: TRBV7-2
CDR3: CASSFSSNQPQHF
DNA: TGTGCCAGCAGCTTCAGTAGCAATCAGCCCCAGCATTTT

J: TRBJ1-2
size: -
D: TRBD1
V: TRBV2
CDR3: CASSVEQGANYGYTF
DNA: TGTGCCAGCAGTGTCGAACAGGGGGCTAACTATGGCTACACCTTC

J: TRBJ2-7
size: -
D: TRBD1
V: TRBV10-3
CDR3: CAISQDRGVAEQYF
DNA: TGTGCCATCAGCCAGGACAGGGGGGTGGCCGAGCAGTACTTC

J: TRBJ2-1
size: -
D: -
V: TRBV28
CDR3: CASSFGGSLGREQFF
DNA: TGTGCCAGCAGTTTCGGGGGTTCGTTGGGTAGGGAGCAGTTCTTC

J: TRBJ2-1
size: -
D: TRBD1
V: TRBV27
CDR3: CASSLRGQTTYNEQFF
DNA: TGTGCCAGCAGTTTGAGGGGACAGACGACCTACAATGAGCAGTTCTTC